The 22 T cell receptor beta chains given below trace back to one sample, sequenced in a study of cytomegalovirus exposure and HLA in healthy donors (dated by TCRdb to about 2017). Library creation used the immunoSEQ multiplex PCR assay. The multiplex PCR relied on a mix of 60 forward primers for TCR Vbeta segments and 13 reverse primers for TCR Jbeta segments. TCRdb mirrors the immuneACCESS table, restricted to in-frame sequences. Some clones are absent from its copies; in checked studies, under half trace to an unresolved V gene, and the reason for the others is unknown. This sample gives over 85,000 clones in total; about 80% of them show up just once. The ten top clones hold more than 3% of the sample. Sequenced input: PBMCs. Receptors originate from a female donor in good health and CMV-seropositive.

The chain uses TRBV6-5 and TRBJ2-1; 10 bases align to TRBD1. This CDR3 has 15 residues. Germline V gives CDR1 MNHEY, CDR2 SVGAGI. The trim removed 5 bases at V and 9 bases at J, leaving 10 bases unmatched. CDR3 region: CASSQTGTGATEQFF. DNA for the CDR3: TGTGCCAGCAGTCAGACCGGGACAGGGGCGACTGAGCAGTTCTTC.

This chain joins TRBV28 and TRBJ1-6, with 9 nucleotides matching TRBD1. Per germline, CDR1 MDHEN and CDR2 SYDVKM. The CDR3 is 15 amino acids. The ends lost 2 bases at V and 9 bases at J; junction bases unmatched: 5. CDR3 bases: TGTGCCAGCAGTTTAAGGACAGGGGCAACTTCACCCCTCCACTTT. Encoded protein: CASSLRTGATSPLHF.

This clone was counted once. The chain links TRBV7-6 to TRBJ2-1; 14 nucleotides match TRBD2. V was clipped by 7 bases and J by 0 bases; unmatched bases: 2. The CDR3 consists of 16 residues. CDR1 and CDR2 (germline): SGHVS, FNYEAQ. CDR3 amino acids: CASTGTSGSSYNEQFF. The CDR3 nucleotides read TGTGCCAGCACCGGGACTAGCGGGAGCTCCTACAATGAGCAGTTCTTC.

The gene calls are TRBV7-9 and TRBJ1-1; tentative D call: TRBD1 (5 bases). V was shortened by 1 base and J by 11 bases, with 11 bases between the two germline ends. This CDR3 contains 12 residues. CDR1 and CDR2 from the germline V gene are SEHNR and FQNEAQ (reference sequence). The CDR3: CASSLGGGGAFF. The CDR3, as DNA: TGTGCCAGCAGCTTAGGGGGCGGGGGGGCTTTCTTT.

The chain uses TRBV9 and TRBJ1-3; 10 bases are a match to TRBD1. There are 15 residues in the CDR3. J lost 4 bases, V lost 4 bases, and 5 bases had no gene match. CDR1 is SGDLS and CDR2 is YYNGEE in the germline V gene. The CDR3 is CASSSGQGVGNTIYF. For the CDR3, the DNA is TGTGCCAGCAGCAGCGGACAGGGGGTAGGAAACACCATATATTTT.

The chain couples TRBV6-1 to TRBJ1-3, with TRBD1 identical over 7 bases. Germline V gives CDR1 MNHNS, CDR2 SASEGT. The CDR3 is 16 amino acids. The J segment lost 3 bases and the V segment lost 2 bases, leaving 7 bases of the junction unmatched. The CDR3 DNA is TGTGCCAGCAGTGAAACCCTGACAGGGTTTGGAAACACCATATATTTT. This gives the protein CASSETLTGFGNTIYF.

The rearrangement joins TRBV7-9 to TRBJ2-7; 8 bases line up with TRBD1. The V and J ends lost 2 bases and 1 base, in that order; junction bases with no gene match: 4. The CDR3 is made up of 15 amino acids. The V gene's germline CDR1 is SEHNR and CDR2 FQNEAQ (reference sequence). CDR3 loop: CASSLRTGGSYEQYF. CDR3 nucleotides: TGTGCCAGCAGCTTACGTACAGGGGGGTCCTACGAGCAGTACTTC.

The CDR3 here is CSVPGTPPNEQFF. CDR3 nucleotide sequence: TGCAGCGTCCCCGGGACTCCCCCCAATGAGCAGTTCTTC. The chain combines TRBV29-1 with TRBJ2-1; a weak D match, TRBD2 (6 bases). Trimming removed 6 bases at V and 6 bases at J, with 15 bases between. Germline-derived CDR1 and CDR2 are SQVTM and ANQGSEA. The CDR3 runs to 13 residues.

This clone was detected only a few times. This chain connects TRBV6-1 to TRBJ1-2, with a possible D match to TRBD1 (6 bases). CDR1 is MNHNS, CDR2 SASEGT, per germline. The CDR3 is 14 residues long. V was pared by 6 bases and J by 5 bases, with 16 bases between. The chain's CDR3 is CASSSGALRYGYTF. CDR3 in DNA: TGTGCCAGCAGCTCAGGGGCTCTCCGATATGGCTACACCTTC.

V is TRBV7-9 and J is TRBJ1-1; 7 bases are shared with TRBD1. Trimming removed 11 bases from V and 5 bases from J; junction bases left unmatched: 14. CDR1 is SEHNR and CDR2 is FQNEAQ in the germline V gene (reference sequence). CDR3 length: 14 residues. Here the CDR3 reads CAGLTGAGGTEAFF. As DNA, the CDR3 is TGTGCCGGCCTAACAGGGGCAGGAGGAACTGAAGCTTTCTTT.

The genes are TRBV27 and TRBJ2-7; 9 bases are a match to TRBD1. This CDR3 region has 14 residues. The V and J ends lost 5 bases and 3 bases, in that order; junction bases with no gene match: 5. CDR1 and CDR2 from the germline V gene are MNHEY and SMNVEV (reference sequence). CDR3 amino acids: CASSLQGAVYEQYF. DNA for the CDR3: TGTGCCAGCAGTCTACAGGGGGCGGTCTACGAGCAGTACTTC.

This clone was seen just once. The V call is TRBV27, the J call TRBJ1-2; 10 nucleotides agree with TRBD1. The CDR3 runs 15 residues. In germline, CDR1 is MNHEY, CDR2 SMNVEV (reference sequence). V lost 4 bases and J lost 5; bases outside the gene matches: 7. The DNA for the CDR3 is TGTGCCAGCAGTTCGGGACAGGGGAGGAGGTATGGCTACACCTTC. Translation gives CASSSGQGRRYGYTF.

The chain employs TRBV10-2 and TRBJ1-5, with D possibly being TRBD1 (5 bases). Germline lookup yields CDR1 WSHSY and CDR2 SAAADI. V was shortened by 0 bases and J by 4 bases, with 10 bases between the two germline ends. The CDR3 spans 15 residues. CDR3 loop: CASSESGGPNQPQHF. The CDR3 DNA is TGCGCCAGCAGTGAGTCCGGGGGACCTAATCAGCCCCAGCATTTT.

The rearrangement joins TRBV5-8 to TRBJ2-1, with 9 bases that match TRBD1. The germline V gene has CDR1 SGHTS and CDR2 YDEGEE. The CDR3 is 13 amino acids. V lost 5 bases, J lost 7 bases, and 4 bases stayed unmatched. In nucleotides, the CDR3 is TGTGCCAGCAGACAGGGGGCGCCAAATGAGCAGTTCTTC. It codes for CASRQGAPNEQFF.

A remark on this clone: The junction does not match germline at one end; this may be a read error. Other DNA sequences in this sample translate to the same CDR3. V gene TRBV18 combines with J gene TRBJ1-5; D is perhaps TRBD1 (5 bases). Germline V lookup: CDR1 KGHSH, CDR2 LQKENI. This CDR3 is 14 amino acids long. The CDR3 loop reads CASSPAGVGQPQHF. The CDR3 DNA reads TGCGCCAGCTCACCGGCGGGGGTTGGTCAGCCCCAGCATTTT. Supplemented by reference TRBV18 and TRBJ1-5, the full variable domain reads NAGVMQNPRHLVRRRGQEARLRCSPMKGHSHVYWYRQLPEEGLKFMVYLQKENIIDESGMPKERFSAEFPKEGPSILRIQQVVRGDSAAYFCASSPAGVGQPQHFGDGTRLSIL.

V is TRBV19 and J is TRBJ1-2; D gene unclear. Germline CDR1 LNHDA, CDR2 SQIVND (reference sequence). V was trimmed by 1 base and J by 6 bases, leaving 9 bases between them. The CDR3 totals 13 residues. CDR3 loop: CASSIGFGNGYTF. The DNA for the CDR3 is TGTGCCAGTAGTATAGGTTTCGGGAATGGCTACACCTTC.

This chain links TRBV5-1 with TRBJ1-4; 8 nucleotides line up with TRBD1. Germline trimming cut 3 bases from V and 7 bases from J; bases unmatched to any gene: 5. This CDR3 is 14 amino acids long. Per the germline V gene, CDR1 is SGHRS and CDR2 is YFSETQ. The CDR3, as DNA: TGCGCCAGCAGCTCGACAGGGGCGACTGAAAAACTGTTTTTT. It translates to CASSSTGATEKLFF.

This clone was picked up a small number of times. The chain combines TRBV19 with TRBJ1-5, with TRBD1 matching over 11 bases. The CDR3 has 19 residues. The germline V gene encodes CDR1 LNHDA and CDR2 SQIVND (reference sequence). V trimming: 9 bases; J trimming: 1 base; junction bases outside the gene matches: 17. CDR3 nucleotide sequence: TGTGCCAGGCCTAAATTTGGACAGGGGGCGGAACAAAGCAATCAGCCCCAGCATTTT. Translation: CARPKFGQGAEQSNQPQHF. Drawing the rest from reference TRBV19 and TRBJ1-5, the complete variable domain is DGGITQSPKYLFRKEGQNVTLSCEQNLNHDAMYWYRQDPGQGLRLIYYSQIVNDFQKGDIAEGYSVSREKKESFPLTVTSAQKNPTAFYLCARPKFGQGAEQSNQPQHFGDGTRLSIL.

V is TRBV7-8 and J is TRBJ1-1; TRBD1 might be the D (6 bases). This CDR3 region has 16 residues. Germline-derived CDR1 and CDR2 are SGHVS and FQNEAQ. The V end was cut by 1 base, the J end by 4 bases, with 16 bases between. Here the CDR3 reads CASSLGTVILPTEAFF. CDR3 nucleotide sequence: TGTGCCAGCAGCTTAGGGACAGTTATTCTCCCCACTGAAGCTTTCTTT.

In DNA form, the CDR3 reads TGTGCCAGCAGCTTAGTGTGGGGGAGGGCTGATGAGCAGTTCTTC. It encodes CASSLVWGRADEQFF. The chain recombines TRBV7-9 with TRBJ2-1; the match to TRBD2 covers 7 bases. V dropped 1 base and J dropped 8; count of bases not matched to a gene: 8. This CDR3 has 15 residues. The germline V gene encodes CDR1 SEHNR and CDR2 FQNEAQ (reference sequence).

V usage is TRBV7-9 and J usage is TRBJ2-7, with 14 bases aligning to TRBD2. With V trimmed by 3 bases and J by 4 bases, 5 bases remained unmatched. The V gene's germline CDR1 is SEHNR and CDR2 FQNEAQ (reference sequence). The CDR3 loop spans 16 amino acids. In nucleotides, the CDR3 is TGTGCCAGCAGCTTGACTAGCGGGAGGGTTTCGTACGAGCAGTACTTC. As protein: CASSLTSGRVSYEQYF.

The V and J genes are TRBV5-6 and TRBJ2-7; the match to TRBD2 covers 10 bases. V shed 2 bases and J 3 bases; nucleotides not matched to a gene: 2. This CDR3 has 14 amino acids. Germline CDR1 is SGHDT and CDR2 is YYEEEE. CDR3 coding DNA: TGTGCCAGCAGCTTTCTAGCGGGGGACTACGAGCAGTACTTC. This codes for CASSFLAGDYEQYF.